This T cell receptor beta chain was captured by sequencing in a study of technical replicates of blood from a few donors. The method was immunoSEQ multiplex PCR; TCRdb's version includes in-frame clones alone and lacks a portion of them. Here the sample spans 55,000 to 85,000 clones, nearly 98% being singletons. Trimming removed 4 bases from V and 0 bases from J, with 10 bases in between. Per the germline V gene, CDR1 is SEHNR and CDR2 is FQNEAQ (reference sequence). The CDR3 contains 15 residues. V gene TRBV7-9 combines with J gene TRBJ1-5; possibly TRBD1 for D (5 bases). The receptor was derived from a human donor in good health. Sample: T cells isolated from PBMCs. CDR3 loop: CASSSRGDSNQPQHF. CDR3 in DNA: TGTGCCAGCAGCTCCCGGGGGGATAGCAATCAGCCCCAGCATTTT.